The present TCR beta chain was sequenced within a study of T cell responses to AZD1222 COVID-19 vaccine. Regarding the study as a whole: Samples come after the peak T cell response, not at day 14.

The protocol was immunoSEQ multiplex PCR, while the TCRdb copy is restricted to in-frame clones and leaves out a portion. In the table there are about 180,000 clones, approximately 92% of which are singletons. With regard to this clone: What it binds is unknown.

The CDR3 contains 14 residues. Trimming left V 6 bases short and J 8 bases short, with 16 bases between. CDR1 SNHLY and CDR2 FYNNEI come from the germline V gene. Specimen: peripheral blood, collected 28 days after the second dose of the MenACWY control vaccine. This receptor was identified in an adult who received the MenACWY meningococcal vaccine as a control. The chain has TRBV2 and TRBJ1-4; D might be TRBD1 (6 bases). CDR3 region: CASRATGKNEKLFF. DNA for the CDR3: TGTGCCAGCAGGGCAACAGGGAAGAACGAAAAACTGTTTTTT.